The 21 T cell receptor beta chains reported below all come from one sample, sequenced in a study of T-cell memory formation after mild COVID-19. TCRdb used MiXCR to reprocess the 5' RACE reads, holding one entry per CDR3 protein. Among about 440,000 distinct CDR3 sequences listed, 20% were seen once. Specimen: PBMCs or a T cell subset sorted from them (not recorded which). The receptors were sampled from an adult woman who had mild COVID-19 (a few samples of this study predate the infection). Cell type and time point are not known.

For the CDR3, the DNA is TGCGCCAGCAGCTTCGGGACTAGCGGAAAAAACATTCAGTACTTC. Translating gives CASSFGTSGKNIQYF. This sequence joins TRBV5-1 and TRBJ2-4, with TRBD2 matching over 11 bases. CDR3 length: 15 amino acids. Germline trimming cut 2 bases from V and 4 bases from J; bases unmatched to any gene: 2. Per the germline V gene, CDR1 is SGHRS and CDR2 is YFSETQ.

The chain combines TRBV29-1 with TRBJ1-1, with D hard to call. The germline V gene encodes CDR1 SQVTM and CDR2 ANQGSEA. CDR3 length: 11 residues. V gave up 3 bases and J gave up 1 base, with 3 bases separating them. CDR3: CSVESNTEAFF. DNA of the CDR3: TGCAGCGTTGAGTCGAACACTGAAGCTTTCTTT.

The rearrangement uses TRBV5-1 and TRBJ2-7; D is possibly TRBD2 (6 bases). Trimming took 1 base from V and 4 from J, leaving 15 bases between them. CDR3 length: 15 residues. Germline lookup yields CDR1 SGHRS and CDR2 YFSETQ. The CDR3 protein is CASSLTAGSEYEQYF. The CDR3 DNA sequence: TGCGCCAGCAGCTTGACCGCCGGGAGTGAGTACGAGCAGTACTTC.

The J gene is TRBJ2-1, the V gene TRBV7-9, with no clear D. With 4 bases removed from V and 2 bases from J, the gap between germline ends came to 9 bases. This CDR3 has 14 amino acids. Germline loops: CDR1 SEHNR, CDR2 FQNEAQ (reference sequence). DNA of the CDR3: TGTGCCAGCAGCTCCTGGGGAACCTACAATGAGCAGTTCTTC. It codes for CASSSWGTYNEQFF.

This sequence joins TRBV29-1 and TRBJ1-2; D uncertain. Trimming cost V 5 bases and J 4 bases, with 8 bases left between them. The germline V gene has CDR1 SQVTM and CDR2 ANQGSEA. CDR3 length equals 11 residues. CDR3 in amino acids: CSVTDLYGYTF. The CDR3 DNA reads TGCAGCGTTACAGACCTCTATGGCTACACCTTC.

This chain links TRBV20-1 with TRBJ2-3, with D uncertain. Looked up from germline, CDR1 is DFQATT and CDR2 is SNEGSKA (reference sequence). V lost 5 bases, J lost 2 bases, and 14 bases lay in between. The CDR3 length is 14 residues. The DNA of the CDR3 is TGCAGTGCTGTCGACGTGGGAATCACAGATACGCAGTATTTT. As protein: CSAVDVGITDTQYF.

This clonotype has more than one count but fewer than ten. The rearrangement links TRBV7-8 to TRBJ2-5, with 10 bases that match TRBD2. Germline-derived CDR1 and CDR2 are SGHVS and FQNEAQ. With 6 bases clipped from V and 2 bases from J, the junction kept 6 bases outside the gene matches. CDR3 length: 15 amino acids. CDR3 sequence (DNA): TGTGCCAGCAGAACCCCGACTAGCGGGCAAGAGACCCAGTACTTC. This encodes CASRTPTSGQETQYF. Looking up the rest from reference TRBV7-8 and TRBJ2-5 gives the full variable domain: GAGVSQSPRYKVAKRGQDVALRCDPISGHVSLFWYQQALGQGPEFLTYFQNEAQLDKSGLPSDRFFAERPEGSVSTLKIQRTQQEDSAVYLCASRTPTSGQETQYFGPGTRLLVL.

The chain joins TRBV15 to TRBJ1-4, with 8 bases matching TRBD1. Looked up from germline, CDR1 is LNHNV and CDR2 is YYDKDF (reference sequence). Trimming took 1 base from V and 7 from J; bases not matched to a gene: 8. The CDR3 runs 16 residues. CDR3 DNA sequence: TGTGCCACCAGCAGAGGAGGACAGGGAAGAGGTGAAAAACTGTTTTTT. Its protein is CATSRGGQGRGEKLFF.

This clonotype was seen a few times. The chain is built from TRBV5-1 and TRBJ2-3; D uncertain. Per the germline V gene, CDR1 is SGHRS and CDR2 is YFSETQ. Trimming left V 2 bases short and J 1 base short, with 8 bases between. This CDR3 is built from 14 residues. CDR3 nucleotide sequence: TGCGCCAGCAGCTTTTACGCGGGCACAGATACGCAGTATTTT. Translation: CASSFYAGTDTQYF. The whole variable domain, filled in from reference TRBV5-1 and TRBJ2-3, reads KAGVTQTPRYLIKTRGQQVTLSCSPISGHRSVSWYQQTPGQGLQFLFEYFSETQRNKGNFPGRFSGRQFSNSRSEMNVSTLELGDSALYLCASSFYAGTDTQYFGPGTRLTVL.

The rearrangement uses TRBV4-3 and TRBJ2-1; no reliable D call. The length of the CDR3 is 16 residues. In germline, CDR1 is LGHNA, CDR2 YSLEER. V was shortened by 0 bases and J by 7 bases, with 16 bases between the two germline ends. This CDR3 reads CASSQEVGSLVNEQFF. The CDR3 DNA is TGCGCCAGCAGCCAAGAAGTCGGGTCCTTGGTGAATGAGCAGTTCTTC.

CDR3 DNA sequence: TGTGCCAGCAACTCCCTAGGGGAGTATACTGAAGCTTTCTTT. This gives the protein CASNSLGEYTEAFF. V is TRBV12-3 or TRBV12-4 and J is TRBJ1-1; a weak D match, TRBD1 (5 bases). The CDR3 sequence is 14 residues long. V lost 7 bases and J 5 bases, leaving 17 bases between the germline ends.

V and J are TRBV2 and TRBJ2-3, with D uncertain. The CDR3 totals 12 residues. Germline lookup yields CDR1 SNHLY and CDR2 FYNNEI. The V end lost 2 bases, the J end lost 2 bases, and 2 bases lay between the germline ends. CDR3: CASSEPTDTQYF. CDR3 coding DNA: TGTGCCAGCAGTGAACCCACAGATACGCAGTATTTT.

The CDR3 DNA sequence: TGCGCCAGCAGCGCTAGGGGTCACGAAGGTGAGCAGTTCTTC. Translating gives CASSARGHEGEQFF. V and J are TRBV5-1 and TRBJ2-1; D is perhaps TRBD1 (5 bases). Trimming removed 4 bases from V and 9 bases from J, with 17 bases in between. Germline CDR1 and CDR2: SGHRS and YFSETQ. CDR3 length: 14 amino acids.

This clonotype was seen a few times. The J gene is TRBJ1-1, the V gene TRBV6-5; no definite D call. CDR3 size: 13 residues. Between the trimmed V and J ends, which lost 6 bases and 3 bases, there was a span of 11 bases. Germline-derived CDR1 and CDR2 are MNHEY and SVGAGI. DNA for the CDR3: TGTGCCAGCAGATATGGGGTCGACACTGAAGCTTTCTTT. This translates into CASRYGVDTEAFF.

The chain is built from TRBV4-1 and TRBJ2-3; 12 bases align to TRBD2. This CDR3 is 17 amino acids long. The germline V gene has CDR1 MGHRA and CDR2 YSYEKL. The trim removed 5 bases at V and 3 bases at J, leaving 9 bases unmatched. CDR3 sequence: CASSSSSGGASTDTQYF. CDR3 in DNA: TGCGCCAGCAGCTCCTCTAGCGGGGGGGCCTCTACAGATACGCAGTATTTT.

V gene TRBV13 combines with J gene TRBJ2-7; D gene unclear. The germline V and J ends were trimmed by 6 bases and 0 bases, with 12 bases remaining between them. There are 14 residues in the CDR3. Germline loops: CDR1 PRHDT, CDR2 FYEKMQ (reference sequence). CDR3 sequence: CASSWGKGSYEQYF. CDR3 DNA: TGTGCCAGCAGTTGGGGAAAGGGCTCCTACGAGCAGTACTTC.

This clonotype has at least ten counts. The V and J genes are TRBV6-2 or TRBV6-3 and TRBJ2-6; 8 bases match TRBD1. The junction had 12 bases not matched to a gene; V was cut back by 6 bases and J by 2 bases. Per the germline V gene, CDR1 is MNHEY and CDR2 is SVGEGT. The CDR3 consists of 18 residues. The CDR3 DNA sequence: TGTGCCAGCAGCACAGCGAGAAAGACAGGGGCTGGGGCCAACGTCCTGACTTTC. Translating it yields CASSTARKTGAGANVLTF.

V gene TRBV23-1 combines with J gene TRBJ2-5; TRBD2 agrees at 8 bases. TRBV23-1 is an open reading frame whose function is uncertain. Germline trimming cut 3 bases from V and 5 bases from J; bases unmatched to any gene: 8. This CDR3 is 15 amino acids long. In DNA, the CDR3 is TGCGCCAGCAGTCACTCCGGGGGGGCAGTTGAGACCCAGTACTTC. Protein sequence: CASSHSGGAVETQYF.

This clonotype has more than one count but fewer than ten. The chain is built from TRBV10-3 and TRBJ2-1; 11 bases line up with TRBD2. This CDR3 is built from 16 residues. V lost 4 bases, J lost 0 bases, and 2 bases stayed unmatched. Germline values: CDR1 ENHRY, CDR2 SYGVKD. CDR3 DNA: TGTGCCATCAGTGGAGGGACTAGCGGCTCCTACAATGAGCAGTTCTTC. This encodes CAISGGTSGSYNEQFF.

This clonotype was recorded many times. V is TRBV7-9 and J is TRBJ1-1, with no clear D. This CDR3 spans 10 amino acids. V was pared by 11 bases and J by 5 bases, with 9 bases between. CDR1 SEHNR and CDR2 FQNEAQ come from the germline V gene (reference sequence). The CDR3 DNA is TGTGCCGTTACGGGAACTGAAGCTTTCTTT. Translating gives CAVTGTEAFF.

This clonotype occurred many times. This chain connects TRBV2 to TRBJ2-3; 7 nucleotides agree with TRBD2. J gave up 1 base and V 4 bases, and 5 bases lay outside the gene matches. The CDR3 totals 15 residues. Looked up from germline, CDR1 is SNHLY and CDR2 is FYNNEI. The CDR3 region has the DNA TGTGCCAGCAGTGGACGTCTAGCGGGCACAGATACGCAGTATTTT. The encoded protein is CASSGRLAGTDTQYF.